This entry concerns a single T cell receptor (beta chain). Clones were sequenced by immunoSEQ multiplex PCR, and TCRdb holds only the in-frame ones, with some missing. The data show 80,000 to 130,000 clones, just over 90% seen once. From germline, CDR1 is SGDLS and CDR2 YYNGEE. The CDR3 has 16 amino acids. The ends were cut back, 0 bases at V and 6 bases at J, with 19 bases in the middle. The data originate from a study of blood T cell repertoires in COVID-19. Study overall: Samples representing acute and convalescent COVID-19 were sourced from the United States, Italy and Spain.

This chain joins TRBV9 and TRBJ2-7; weak D call: TRBD1 (5 bases). This clonotype was sampled from a man aged 55 to 70 with acute or convalescent COVID-19. Sequences were obtained from peripheral blood. CDR3 in DNA: TGTGCCAGCAGCGTAGGGCAGGGATCCCCTCCCGTCGAGCAGTACTTC. The encoded protein is CASSVGQGSPPVEQYF.